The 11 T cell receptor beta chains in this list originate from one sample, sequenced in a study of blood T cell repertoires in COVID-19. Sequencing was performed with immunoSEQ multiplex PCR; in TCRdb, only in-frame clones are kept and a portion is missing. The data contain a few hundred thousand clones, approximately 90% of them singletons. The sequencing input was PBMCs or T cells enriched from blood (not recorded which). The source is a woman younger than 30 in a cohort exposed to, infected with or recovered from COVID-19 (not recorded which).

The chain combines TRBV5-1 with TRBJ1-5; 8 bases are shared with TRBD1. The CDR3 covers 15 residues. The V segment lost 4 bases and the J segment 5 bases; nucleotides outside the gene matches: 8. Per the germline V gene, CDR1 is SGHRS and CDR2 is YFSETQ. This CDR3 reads CASSIGTGRDQPQHF. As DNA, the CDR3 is TGCGCCAGCAGCATAGGGACAGGTCGGGATCAGCCCCAGCATTTT.

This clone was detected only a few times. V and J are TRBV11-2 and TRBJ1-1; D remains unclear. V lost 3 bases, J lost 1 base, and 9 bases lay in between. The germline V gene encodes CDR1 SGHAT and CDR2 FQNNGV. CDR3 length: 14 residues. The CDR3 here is CASSFYRGNTEAFF. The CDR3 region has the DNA TGTGCCAGCAGCTTTTACCGGGGGAACACTGAAGCTTTCTTT.

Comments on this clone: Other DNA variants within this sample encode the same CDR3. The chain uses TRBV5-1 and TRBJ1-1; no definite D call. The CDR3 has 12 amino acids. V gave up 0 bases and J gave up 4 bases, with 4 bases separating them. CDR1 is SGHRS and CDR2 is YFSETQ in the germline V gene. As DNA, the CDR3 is TGCGCCAGCAGCTTGGGGGCCACTGAAGCTTTCTTT. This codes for CASSLGATEAFF.

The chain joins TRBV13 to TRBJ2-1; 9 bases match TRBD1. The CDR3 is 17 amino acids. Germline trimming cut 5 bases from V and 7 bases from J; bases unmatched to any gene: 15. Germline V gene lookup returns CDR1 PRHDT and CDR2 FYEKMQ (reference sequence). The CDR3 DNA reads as TGTGCCAGCAGCCTCAATACGGGACAGGGTGAGGGAAATGAGCAGTTCTTC. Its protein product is CASSLNTGQGEGNEQFF.

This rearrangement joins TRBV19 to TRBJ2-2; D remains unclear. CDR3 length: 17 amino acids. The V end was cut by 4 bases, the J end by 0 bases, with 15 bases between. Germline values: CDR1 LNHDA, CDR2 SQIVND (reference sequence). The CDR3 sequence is CASSTPYDATNTGELFF. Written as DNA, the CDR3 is TGTGCCAGTAGTACGCCCTACGATGCCACGAACACCGGGGAGCTGTTTTTT.

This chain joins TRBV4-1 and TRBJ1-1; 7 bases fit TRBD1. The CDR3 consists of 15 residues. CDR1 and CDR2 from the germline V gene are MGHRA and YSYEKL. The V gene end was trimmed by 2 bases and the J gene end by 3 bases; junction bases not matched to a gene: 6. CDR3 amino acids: CASSQLDRAYTEAFF. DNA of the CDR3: TGCGCCAGCAGCCAACTCGACAGGGCCTACACTGAAGCTTTCTTT.

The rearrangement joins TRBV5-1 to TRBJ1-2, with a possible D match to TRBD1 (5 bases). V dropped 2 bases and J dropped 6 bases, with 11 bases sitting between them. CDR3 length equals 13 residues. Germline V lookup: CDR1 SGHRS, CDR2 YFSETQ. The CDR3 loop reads CASSLGRQNGYTF. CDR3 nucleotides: TGCGCCAGCAGCTTAGGACGACAGAATGGCTACACCTTC.

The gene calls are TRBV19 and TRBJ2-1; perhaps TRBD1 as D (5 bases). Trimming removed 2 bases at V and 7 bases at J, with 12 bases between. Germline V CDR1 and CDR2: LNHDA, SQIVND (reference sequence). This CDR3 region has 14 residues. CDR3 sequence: CASSINQGRNEQFF. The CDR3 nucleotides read TGTGCCAGTAGTATAAATCAGGGTAGGAATGAGCAGTTCTTC.

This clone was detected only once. The CDR3 coding sequence is TGCGCCAGCAGCACCGGACTAGCGGGAGGGTCCTACGAGCAGTACTTC. Its translation: CASSTGLAGGSYEQYF. This chain connects TRBV5-1 to TRBJ2-7; TRBD2 aligns across 15 bases. The junction had 3 bases not matched to a gene; V was cut back by 4 bases and J by 1 base. The CDR3 runs to 16 residues. Looked up from germline, CDR1 is SGHRS and CDR2 is YFSETQ.

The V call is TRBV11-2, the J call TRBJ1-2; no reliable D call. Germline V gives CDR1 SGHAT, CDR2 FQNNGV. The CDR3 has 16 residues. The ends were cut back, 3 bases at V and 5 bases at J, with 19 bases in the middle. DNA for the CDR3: TGTGCCAGCAGCTTTCCGAGTAGCCGGCAGTCATATGGCTACACCTTC. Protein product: CASSFPSSRQSYGYTF.

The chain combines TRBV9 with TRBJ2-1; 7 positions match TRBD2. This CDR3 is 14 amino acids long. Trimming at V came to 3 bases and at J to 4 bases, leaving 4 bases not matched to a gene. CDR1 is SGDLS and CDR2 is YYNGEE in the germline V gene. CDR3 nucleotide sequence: TGTGCCAGCAGCGAGACGGGAGGTTACAATGAGCAGTTCTTC. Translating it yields CASSETGGYNEQFF. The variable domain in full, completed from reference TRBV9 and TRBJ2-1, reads DSGVTQTPKHLITATGQRVTLRCSPRSGDLSVYWYQQSLDQGLQFLIQYYNGEERAKGNILERFSAQQFPDLHSELNLSSLELGDSALYFCASSETGGYNEQFFGPGTRLTVL.